This entry describes one T cell receptor beta chain. The antigen this receptor binds is unknown. The record has no base qualities; no much larger clone is one base away. The sample belongs to a study of blood T cell repertoires in COVID-19 (dated by TCRdb to 2019 to 2021). Broadly, across the study: Samples covering the acute and convalescent phases of COVID-19 were provided by collaborators in the United States, Italy and Spain. The material from the prospective study consisted of cDNA or gDNA derived from T cells, B-cell-depleted T cells, or PBMCs. Deeply sampled blood TCRbeta repertoires from subjects exposed to, actively infected with, or recovered from COVID-19 were included in the dataset. A freely available public database, intended as a resource for researchers studying the immune response to SARS-CoV-2, is where the repertoires were released. Samples were obtained from the ongoing ImmuneRACE study (first 160 participants) and from 1,000 to 1,500 subjects provided by 6 global collaborators. Sample metadata almost always included a de-identified subject ID, COVID-19 status, age in years and sex. Where available, HLA class I and class II types were taken from metadata supplied by the sample provider and were not determined by assay-based typing.

Trimmed from V: 0 bases; trimmed from J: 6 bases; junction bases lacking a gene match: 7. Looking up the germline V gene (reference sequence) yields CDR1 SGHKS and CDR2 YYEKEE. The cysteine opens and the phenylalanine closes a CDR3 of 16 amino acids. Kept here is only the CDR3 DNA, which spans 48 bases and is read in frame from base 1. Here is what the overall study found, with its caveats: The quantity of clinical and demographic metadata differed by source and by participant and was supplied without curation.

The immunoSEQ Assay, a bias-controlled multiplex PCR, was used to amplify TCRbeta CDR3 regions from genomic DNA. The original methods were these. The number of nucleated cells in each sample was estimated by amplification of reference gene primers within the assay. To quantify the absolute abundance of each unique TCRbeta CDR3 rearrangement, sequence reads were collapsed and filtered. For each sample, productive Simpson clonality was calculated as the square root of Simpson's diversity index across productive rearrangements. TCRdb re-hosts the immuneACCESS table, in-frame sequences only. Its copies lack some clones; in the studies checked, an unresolved V gene accounts for under half of them, and the cause for the rest is not known. The DNA was the basis for D and trimming; V, J and clone size are from that table. The sample records roughly 260,000 clones, 88% of which are singletons. The ten largest clones capture 3.5% to 4.5% of the sample.

Samples from volunteer blood donors who had recovered from COVID-19 were contributed by a second Seattle source. The collaborating institutions used their own protocols to collect whole blood in K2EDTA tubes. For TCRbeta analysis, collaborators shipped samples in one of three forms: frozen whole blood, isolated PBMCs, or DNA extracted from either of those sample types. The V and J segments used are TRBV5-5 and TRBJ2-2; TRBD1 lines up with 8 middle nucleotides. This TCR came from a man aged 55-75 years who had recovered from COVID-19. Sample: peripheral blood. The base sequence is TGTGCCAGCAGCTTGGTGGCAGGGGGCGTATCCGGGGAGCTGTTTTTT. This yields the protein CASSLVAGGVSGELFF. Extended through the reference TRBV5-5 and TRBJ2-2 proteins, this CDR3 yields the full variable domain: DAGVTQSPTHLIKTRGQQVTLRCSPISGHKSVSWYQQVLGQGPQFIFQYYEKEERGRGNFPDRFSARQFPNYSSELNVNALLLGDSALYLCASSLVAGGVSGELFFGEGSRLTVL.